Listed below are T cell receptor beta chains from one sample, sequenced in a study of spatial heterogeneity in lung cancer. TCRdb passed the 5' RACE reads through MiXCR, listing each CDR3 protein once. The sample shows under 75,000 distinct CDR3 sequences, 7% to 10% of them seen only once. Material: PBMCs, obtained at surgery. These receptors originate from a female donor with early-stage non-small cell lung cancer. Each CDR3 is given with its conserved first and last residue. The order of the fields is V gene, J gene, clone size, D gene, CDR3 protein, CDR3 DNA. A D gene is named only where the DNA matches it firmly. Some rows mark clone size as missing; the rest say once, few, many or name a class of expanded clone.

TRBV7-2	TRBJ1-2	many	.	CASSLALQRTNYGYTF	TGTGCCAGCAGCTTAGCTCTCCAGAGGACTAACTATGGCTACACCTTC
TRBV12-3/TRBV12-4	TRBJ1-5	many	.	CASSLGSGGNQPQHF	TGTGCCAGCAGTTTAGGGTCCGGGGGCAATCAGCCCCAGCATTTT
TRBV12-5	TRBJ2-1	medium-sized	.	CASGLTENEQFF	TGTGCTAGTGGTCTAACTGAGAATGAGCAGTTCTTC
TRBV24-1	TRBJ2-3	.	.	CATSAAGIVQYF	TGTGCCACCAGTGCGGCAGGGATCGTGCAGTATTTT
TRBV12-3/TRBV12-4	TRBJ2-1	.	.	CASSLAGFPDNEQFF	TGTGCCAGCAGTTTAGCGGGTTTTCCCGACAATGAGCAGTTCTTC
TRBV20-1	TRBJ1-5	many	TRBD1	CSATTGARQPQHF	TGCAGTGCCACCACAGGGGCTAGACAGCCCCAGCATTTT
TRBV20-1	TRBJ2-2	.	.	CSAPGDSGTGELFF	TGCAGTGCTCCAGGGGACTCGGGCACCGGGGAGCTGTTTTTT
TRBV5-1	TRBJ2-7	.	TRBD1	CASSLTWTGNYEQYF	TGCGCCAGCAGCTTGACCTGGACAGGGAACTACGAGCAGTACTTC
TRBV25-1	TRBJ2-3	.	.	CASSEHSGVVRTDTQYF	TGTGCCAGCAGTGAACACTCCGGAGTAGTTCGCACAGATACGCAGTATTTT
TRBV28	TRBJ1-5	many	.	CASSLIGGRGFQPQHF	TGTGCCAGCAGTTTGATCGGGGGGCGCGGGTTTCAGCCCCAGCATTTT
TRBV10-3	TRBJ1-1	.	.	CAIGIEGTEAFF	TGTGCCATCGGTATCGAGGGCACTGAAGCTTTCTTT
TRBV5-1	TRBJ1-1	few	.	CASSWDTTTEAFF	TGCGCCAGCAGCTGGGACACTACGACTGAAGCTTTCTTT
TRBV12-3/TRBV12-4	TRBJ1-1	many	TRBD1	CASRPTGGVTEAFF	TGTGCCAGCAGGCCGACAGGGGGAGTCACTGAAGCTTTCTTT
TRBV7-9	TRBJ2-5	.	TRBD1	CASIDRGQETQYF	TGTGCCAGCATTGACAGGGGGCAAGAGACCCAGTACTTC
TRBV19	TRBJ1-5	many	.	CASSIDLKAGRQPQHF	TGTGCCAGTAGTATAGATTTAAAGGCAGGGCGTCAGCCCCAGCATTTT
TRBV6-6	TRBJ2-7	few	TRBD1	CASSSRTGGRDEQYF	TGTGCCAGCAGTTCGCGGACAGGGGGCAGGGACGAGCAGTACTTC
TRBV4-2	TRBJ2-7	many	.	CASSQGEGGYEQYF	TGTGCCAGCAGCCAAGGGGAGGGGGGCTACGAGCAGTACTTC
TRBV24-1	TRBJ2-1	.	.	CATSDLSGGPYNEQFF	TGTGCCACCAGTGATTTGAGTGGGGGGCCCTACAATGAGCAGTTCTTC
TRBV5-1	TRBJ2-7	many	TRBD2	CASSRTSGPSGQYF	TGCGCCAGCAGCCGGACTAGCGGGCCCTCCGGGCAGTACTTC
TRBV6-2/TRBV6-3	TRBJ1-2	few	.	CASSYLPRVDGYTF	TGTGCCAGCAGTTACTTACCCAGGGTCGATGGCTACACCTTC
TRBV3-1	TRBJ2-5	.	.	CASSGTLQETQYF	TGTGCCAGCAGCGGGACACTTCAAGAGACCCAGTACTTC
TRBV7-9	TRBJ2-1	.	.	CASSLLNEQFF	TGTGCCAGCAGCTTACTAAATGAGCAGTTCTTC
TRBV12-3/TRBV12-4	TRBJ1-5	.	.	CASTLEVGVIGNQPQHF	TGTGCCAGCACCTTAGAAGTGGGAGTTATCGGGAATCAGCCCCAGCATTTT
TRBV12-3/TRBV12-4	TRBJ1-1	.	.	CASSFAGAEAFF	TGTGCCAGCAGTTTCGCTGGCGCTGAAGCTTTCTTT
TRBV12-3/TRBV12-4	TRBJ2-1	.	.	CASIFKGGGEQFF	TGTGCCAGCATCTTCAAGGGGGGAGGTGAGCAGTTCTTC
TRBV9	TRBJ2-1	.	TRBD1	CASSPDRVPYNEQFF	TGTGCCAGCAGCCCCGACAGGGTTCCGTACAATGAGCAGTTCTTC